The next 10 T cell receptor beta chains were all read from a single sample in a study of post-analysis software for immune sequencing data (dated by TCRdb to 2013 to 2016). Broad study findings and their caveats: Four to six TRBV segments, including TRBV5-6, TRBV5-1 and TRBV20-1, were significantly more frequent in patients than controls.

These receptors are not linked to any known antigen. To prepare the library, PCR was applied. Instrument used: Illumina HiSeq 2500. Unique molecular identifiers were incorporated into TCR beta cDNA libraries to reduce PCR and sequencing biases. In TCRdb, the public reads were trimmed at Q25 with fastp and aligned with MiXCR, with productive beta chains retained. Rows with a matching CDR3 protein are joined into one entry that keeps the most common DNA and genes. Within this sample are around 250,000 distinct CDR3 sequences, with about 38% of them counted one time only. 4% to 5.5% of the sample is taken by the ten largest. Sequenced: blood. Every receptor here comes from a girl aged 5 to 17 with multiple sclerosis.

This clonotype has ten or more counts. The chain combines TRBV11-2 with TRBJ1-1, with a possible D match to TRBD1 (5 bases). Per the germline V gene, CDR1 is SGHAT and CDR2 is FQNNGV. The germline V and J ends were trimmed by 5 bases and 3 bases, with 16 bases remaining between them. The CDR3 totals 15 residues. CDR3 in amino acids: CASSLQEGPYTEAFF. The CDR3 DNA sequence: TGTGCCAGCAGCCTCCAGGAGGGGCCGTACACTGAAGCTTTCTTT.

Comments on this clonotype: An end of the junction does not agree with germline; a read error may underlie this. The chain uses TRBV4-1 and TRBJ2-3, with D perhaps matching TRBD1 (5 bases). The CDR3 sequence is 15 residues long. Per germline, CDR1 MGHRA and CDR2 YSYEKL. The CDR3 region is CASSDESHGADMQYF. In DNA form, the CDR3 reads TGCGCCAGCAGCGACGAATCTCATGGGGCCGATATGCAGTATTTT.

The V and J genes are TRBV7-2 and TRBJ2-7; the match to TRBD2 covers 8 bases. In germline, CDR1 is SGHTA, CDR2 FQGNSA. J gave up 7 bases and V 5 bases, and 10 bases lay outside the gene matches. The CDR3 contains 14 residues. CDR3 coding DNA: TGTGCCAGCAGCCTCCGGACTAGCAACATTGAGCAGTACTTC. This translates into CASSLRTSNIEQYF.

This clonotype has only a few counts. The chain combines TRBV5-5 with TRBJ2-5; 9 nucleotides line up with TRBD1. Germline CDR1 SGHKS, CDR2 YYEKEE (reference sequence). The CDR3 runs to 15 residues. Trimming at V came to 0 bases and at J to 13 bases, leaving 13 bases not matched to a gene. CDR3 region: CASSLAGQGGNERYF. The CDR3 DNA reads TGTGCCAGCAGCTTGGCGGGACAGGGCGGGAATGAGCGGTACTTC.

This clonotype has at least ten counts. The J gene is TRBJ1-6, the V gene TRBV6-6; the D is unclear. Germline V gene lookup returns CDR1 MNHNY and CDR2 SVGAGI (reference sequence). The CDR3 extends over 14 amino acids. Trimming shortened V by 8 bases and J by 8 bases, and 16 bases separated the two germline ends. The CDR3 reads CASGDWRTDSPLHF. For the CDR3, the DNA is TGTGCCAGCGGAGACTGGAGGACGGATTCACCCCTCCACTTT.

This clonotype showed up many times. V and J are TRBV7-2 and TRBJ2-1; TRBD2 matches at 7 bases. Germline CDR1 is SGHTA and CDR2 is FQGNSA. The CDR3 consists of 17 residues. V trimming: 5 bases; J trimming: 5 bases; junction bases outside the gene matches: 15. DNA of the CDR3: TGTGCCAGCAGCCGAGTGCGTCTAGCGGAGGGGAACAATGAGCAGTTCTTC. Translating it yields CASSRVRLAEGNNEQFF.

The genes are TRBV6-1 and TRBJ1-3, with D uncertain. The ends were cut back, 1 base at V and 0 bases at J, with 19 bases in the middle. CDR3 length: 19 amino acids. Germline V CDR1 and CDR2: MNHNS, SASEGT. CDR3 residues: CASSEVFGSGILSGNTIYF. As DNA, the CDR3 is TGTGCCAGCAGTGAAGTTTTTGGCAGCGGGATTCTCTCTGGAAACACCATATATTTT.

The genes are TRBV20-1 and TRBJ2-1, with 7 positions matching TRBD2. Germline V gene sequence: CDR1 DFQATT, CDR2 SNEGSKA (reference sequence). Trimming cost V 3 bases and J 4 bases; bases outside gene matches: 6. The CDR3 consists of 14 residues. CDR3 region: CSARRLAEYNEQFF. The CDR3 DNA reads as TGCAGTGCTAGGCGGCTAGCGGAGTACAATGAGCAGTTCTTC.

This clonotype was counted only a few times. The chain links TRBV9 to TRBJ2-2; TRBD2 agrees at 8 bases. The CDR3 length is 15 residues. The germline V gene has CDR1 SGDLS and CDR2 YYNGEE. With 0 bases clipped from V and 4 bases from J, the junction kept 2 bases outside the gene matches. The CDR3 region has the DNA TGTGCCAGCAGCGTAGAACTAGCGGCCACCGGGGAGCTGTTTTTT. It encodes CASSVELAATGELFF.

V gene TRBV14 combines with J gene TRBJ2-7; a weak D match, TRBD1 (6 bases). Germline loops: CDR1 SGHDN, CDR2 FVKESK. Trimming shortened V by 3 bases and J by 5 bases, and 17 bases separated the two germline ends. The CDR3 runs 15 residues. The CDR3 region is CASSHTAGACDEQYF. In nucleotides, the CDR3 is TGTGCCAGCAGCCATACGGCAGGGGCTTGTGACGAGCAGTACTTC.